The 6 T cell receptor beta chains below were found in one sample sequenced in a study of radiation and T cells in renal cell carcinoma. The time point denotes: blood 2 weeks post-SBRT. Described treatment: 15 Gy SBRT to primary tumor, nephrectomy 4 weeks later. Using immunoSEQ multiplex PCR, the repertoire was profiled, and TCRdb retains in-frame clones only, with some absent. Of 100,000 to 150,000 clones listed, approximately 90% are singletons. This material consisted of blood, taken from a patient whose treatment included radiotherapy and nephrectomy. These TCRs come from a woman between 65 and 79 years old with renal cell carcinoma.

This chain uses TRBV9 with TRBJ2-1, with TRBD2 identical over 11 bases. This CDR3 is built from 15 residues. From germline, CDR1 is SGDLS and CDR2 YYNGEE. Trimming cost V 4 bases and J 9 bases; bases outside gene matches: 9. This CDR3 reads CASSLPASGGSEQFF. DNA for the CDR3: TGTGCCAGCAGCTTACCGGCTAGCGGGGGGTCTGAGCAGTTCTTC.

This chain connects TRBV6-1 to TRBJ1-5; D remains unclear. Trimming pared 4 bases from V and 0 bases from J, leaving 7 bases between. The CDR3 has 14 amino acids. The germline V gene has CDR1 MNHNS and CDR2 SASEGT. The CDR3 region has the DNA TGTGCCAGCAGTGCGGAGTATAGCAATCAGCCCCAGCATTTT. It yields the protein CASSAEYSNQPQHF.

The rearrangement joins TRBV2 to TRBJ2-1, with 8 bases aligning to TRBD2. V shed 2 bases and J 6 bases; nucleotides not matched to a gene: 3. CDR3 size: 14 residues. The germline V gene encodes CDR1 SNHLY and CDR2 FYNNEI. The CDR3 region is CASSERGGGNEQFF. In nucleotides, the CDR3 is TGTGCCAGCAGTGAACGGGGGGGCGGCAATGAGCAGTTCTTC.

This clone was seen a single time. The rearrangement joins TRBV9 to TRBJ2-2; weak D call: TRBD2 (5 bases). This CDR3 is built from 15 residues. The germline V and J ends were trimmed by 0 bases and 2 bases, with 8 bases remaining between them. Germline CDR1 SGDLS, CDR2 YYNGEE. CDR3 residues: CASSVGTLNTGELFF. DNA for the CDR3: TGTGCCAGCAGCGTAGGGACTCTCAACACCGGGGAGCTGTTTTTT.

The DNA of the CDR3 is TGTGCCAGCAGCCAAGGGCCTGGACGGGAGGGCTATGGCTACACCTTC. Its protein product is CASSQGPGREGYGYTF. This rearrangement joins TRBV4-2 to TRBJ1-2; D not certain. Germline CDR1 LGHNA, CDR2 YNFKEQ. The germline V and J ends were trimmed by 1 base and 4 bases, with 16 bases remaining between them. CDR3 size: 16 residues.

The V and J genes are TRBV28 and TRBJ2-3; D is unresolved. This CDR3 has 15 residues. In germline, CDR1 is MDHEN, CDR2 SYDVKM. V shed 5 bases and J shed 1 base, with 13 bases lying between them. Written as DNA, the CDR3 is TGTGCCAGCAGTGCGGACCCGATCCGCACAGATACGCAGTATTTT. Amino acids: CASSADPIRTDTQYF.